The 12 T cell receptor gamma chains reported below all come from one sample, sequenced in a study of gamma delta lymphoproliferative disorders and STAT genes. TCRdb re-called the multiplex PCR reads with CATT. The sample records around 1,300 gamma-chain clones, about 12% being singletons. Sequencing used genomic DNA taken from PBMCs of patients and controls. Input material: blood. The receptors were gathered from a human donor in good health.

By share, this clone ranks as large. This chain joins TRGV8 and TRGJP1. Since TCRdb gives no J gene, matching the DNA to germline was used here to assign it. Germline V gene sequence: CDR1 VENAVY, CDR2 YDSYNSRV. V lost 4 bases to trimming and J lost 0 bases; unmatched junction nucleotides: 5. The CDR3 has 15 residues. The DNA for the CDR3 is TGTGCCACCTGGGACAGCAATACCACTGGTTGGTTCAAGATATTT. It is translated as CATWDSNTTGWFKIF.

Judged by abundance, this clone is medium-sized. Other nucleotide sequences from this sample produce the same CDR3. The chain has TRGV8 and TRGJP2. Since TCRdb gives no J gene, matching the DNA to germline was used here to assign it. The CDR3 is 14 amino acids. Germline V gene data show CDR1 as VENAVY and CDR2 as YDSYNSRV. V shed 5 bases and J 0 bases; nucleotides not matched to a gene: 3. CDR3 loop: CATWGYSSDWIKTF. The CDR3 coding sequence is TGTGCCACCTGGGGGTATAGTAGTGATTGGATCAAGACGTTT.

By its share, this clone is medium-sized. The rearrangement uses TRGV4 and TRGJ1 or TRGJ2. TCRdb offers no J gene call, so here the DNA was matched to germline to obtain one. V lost 0 bases, J lost 6 bases, and 5 bases stayed unmatched. Germline V gene data show CDR1 as EGSTGY and CDR2 as YDSYTSSV. The CDR3 length is 13 residues. DNA for the CDR3: TGTGCCACCTGGGATGGGCCGGGTTATAAGAAACTCTTT. Translating it yields CATWDGPGYKKLF.

This clone is labeled as medium-sized. The chain has TRGV2 and TRGJ1 or TRGJ2. Germline matching of the DNA provided the J gene here, since TCRdb leaves it blank. CDR1 is EGSNGY and CDR2 is YDSYNSKV in the germline V gene. V trimming: 5 bases; J trimming: 11 bases; junction bases outside the gene matches: 6. The CDR3 loop spans 10 amino acids. The CDR3 protein is CATWGPEKLF. CDR3 nucleotide sequence: TGTGCCACCTGGGGACCTGAGAAACTCTTT.

Judged by abundance, this clone is medium-sized. The chain combines TRGV3 with TRGJP2. TCRdb does not report a J gene; here it was assigned by matching the DNA to germline references. Germline CDR1 is VTNTFY and CDR2 is YDVSTARD (reference sequence). Unmatched junction bases numbered 10, after V lost 8 bases and J lost 7 bases. The CDR3 is 13 residues long. CDR3 nucleotides: TGTGCCACCTCTCGGACGGATGATTGGATCAAGACGTTT. This encodes CATSRTDDWIKTF.

This chain connects TRGV10 to TRGJ1 or TRGJ2. TCRdb carries no J gene annotation; the J gene was assigned here by matching the DNA with germline. TRGV10 belongs to the ORF category, with a function that is uncertain. The junction had 1 base not matched to a gene; V was cut back by 10 bases and J by 6 bases. The CDR3 extends over 9 amino acids. Written as DNA, the CDR3 is TGTGCTGCGTCTTATAAGAAACTCTTT. As protein: CAASYKKLF.

Within the sample, this clone is medium-sized. This chain links TRGV10 with TRGJ1 or TRGJ2. Matching the DNA to germline supplied the J gene, which TCRdb does not give. TRGV10 carries the ORF label, with uncertain function. V shed 8 bases, J shed 10 bases, and the junction held 18 bases outside the gene matches. CDR3 length equals 14 residues. CDR3 in amino acids: CAAWEFPLLVKKLF. The CDR3 DNA is TGTGCTGCGTGGGAGTTCCCTCTGTTGGTCAAGAAACTCTTT.

This clone is judged large. The chain combines TRGV10 with TRGJP1. The J gene, absent from TCRdb, was called here by matching the DNA to germline. TRGV10 is sorted into the ORF group, with uncertain function. J was trimmed by 2 bases and V by 8 bases; bases with no gene match: 12. CDR3 length: 16 residues. DNA for the CDR3: TGTGCTGCGTGGGATTATAAGGGCACCACTGGTTGGTTCAAGATATTT. Translated: CAAWDYKGTTGWFKIF.

Judged by abundance, this clone is large. This chain uses TRGV8 with TRGJP2. Here the J gene was assigned by germline matching of the DNA, as TCRdb has none. The CDR3 covers 14 residues. V dropped 0 bases and J dropped 6; count of bases not matched to a gene: 4. Germline CDR1 and CDR2: VENAVY and YDSYNSRV. The CDR3 region is CATWDRGGDWIKTF. The CDR3 region has the DNA TGTGCCACCTGGGATAGGGGGGGTGATTGGATCAAGACGTTT.

This clone was picked up a small number of times. A single base is all that separates this from a far larger clone, so a read error is likely. The same CDR3 arises from other DNA sequences in this sample as well. The rearrangement uses TRGV3 and TRGJ1 or TRGJ2. As TCRdb names no J gene, one was assigned here on the basis of a DNA match to germline. Germline assignment: CDR1 VTNTFY and CDR2 YDVSTARD (reference sequence). This CDR3 has 11 amino acids. CDR3 nucleotides: TGTGCCACTTGGGACACTCACAAGAAACTCTTT. Encoded protein: CATWDTHKKLF.

This clone is deemed medium-sized (0.01 to 0.1%). The chain links TRGV3 to TRGJ1 or TRGJ2. The J gene is not listed in TCRdb, so it was assigned here from a DNA match to germline. The germline V gene encodes CDR1 VTNTFY and CDR2 YDVSTARD (reference sequence). The CDR3 is made up of 15 amino acids. V lost 0 bases and J lost 3; bases outside the gene matches: 8. Here the CDR3 DNA reads TGTGCCACCTGGGACAGGCCCTTGATTTATTATAAGAAACTCTTT. Translation gives CATWDRPLIYYKKLF.

Relative to its sample, this clone is medium-sized (0.01 to 0.1%). The V gene is TRGV8, the J gene TRGJ1 or TRGJ2. The J gene, absent from TCRdb, was called here by matching the DNA to germline. From germline, CDR1 is VENAVY and CDR2 YDSYNSRV. V trimming: 4 bases; J trimming: 0 bases; junction bases outside the gene matches: 6. The CDR3 runs 14 residues. CDR3 region: CATWDPSNYYKKLF. For the CDR3, the DNA is TGTGCCACCTGGGACCCATCGAATTATTATAAGAAACTCTTT.